This TCR beta chain was documented in a study of TIL therapy for anti-PD-1-resistant metastatic lung cancer. Whole-study context: Tumors carried a median 1.5 non-synonymous mutations per megabase.

Sample time point: pre-treatment sample, taken before nivolumab and TIL therapy. Sequencing used immunoSEQ v3. TCRdb's copy holds only in-frame clones and misses some; the assay was immunoSEQ multiplex PCR. Among some 32,000 clones listed, 74% were seen once. This CDR3 is built from 14 residues. Germline V CDR1 and CDR2: GTSNPN, SVGIG (reference sequence). The V gene end was trimmed by 1 base and the J gene end by 5 bases; junction bases not matched to a gene: 3. J is TRBJ1-5 and V is TRBV30; 9 bases line up with TRBD1. The sequenced sample was blood, obtained at baseline. The receptor's source is a woman aged 30-79 years with non-small cell lung cancer. The CDR3 bases are TGTGCCTGGAGTGGGGGACAGGGAGATCAGCCCCAGCATTTT. This encodes CAWSGGQGDQPQHF.